Following are 30 T cell receptor beta chains from one sample sequenced in a study of vaccination and CD4 T cells after COVID-19. Sequencing of DNA taken from cultured CD4+ T cells relied on the Oncomine TCR Beta short-read assay. TCRdb used MiXCR to reprocess the PCR reads, holding one entry per CDR3 protein. The sample holds roughly 15,000 distinct CDR3 sequences, roughly three fifths seen once. Antigen specificity for these receptors is unknown. Treatment: 10-day PBMC culture with coronavirus spike peptide pools or control peptides (ViraFEST assay). The sequences come from CD4+ T cells from blood, cultured in vitro, collected after SARS-CoV-2 vaccination. The receptors were gathered from a human donor who had recovered from COVID-19.

The CDR3 spells CATSRGATGNTEAFF. The CDR3 region has the DNA TGTGCCACCAGCAGGGGGGCTACAGGGAACACTGAAGCTTTCTTT. The chain employs TRBV15 and TRBJ1-1; a possible D gene is TRBD1 (6 bases). This CDR3 is built from 15 residues. V shed 3 bases and J shed 1 base, with 12 bases lying between them. CDR1 is LNHNV, CDR2 YYDKDF, per germline (reference sequence).

The V and J genes are TRBV19 and TRBJ1-5, with D possibly matching TRBD1 (5 bases). Germline V CDR1 and CDR2: LNHDA, SQIVND (reference sequence). Trimming shortened V by 3 bases and J by 5 bases, and 14 bases separated the two germline ends. The CDR3 has 15 residues. This CDR3 is CASSIGGAGDQPQHF. CDR3 bases: TGTGCCAGTAGTATCGGTGGGGCGGGCGATCAGCCCCAGCATTTT.

This chain joins TRBV6-1 and TRBJ1-2; D not certain. Germline values: CDR1 MNHNS, CDR2 SASEGT. The CDR3 runs to 12 residues. For the CDR3, the DNA is TGTGCTGCACAACGACGGGGCTATGGCTACACCTTC. Residues: CAAQRRGYGYTF.

V and J are TRBV20-1 and TRBJ2-2; D ambiguous. Germline loops: CDR1 DFQATT, CDR2 SNEGSKA (reference sequence). V was pared by 4 bases and J by 8 bases, with 17 bases between. CDR3 size: 14 residues. CDR3 in amino acids: CSATTVGIVGELFF. CDR3 coding DNA: TGCAGTGCTACCACGGTTGGGATCGTGGGGGAGCTGTTTTTT.

The gene calls are TRBV25-1 and TRBJ1-5; D unresolved. Germline V lookup: CDR1 MGHDK, CDR2 SYGVNS. The CDR3 covers 15 residues. Trimming stripped 1 base from V and 7 bases from J, with 14 bases between. The CDR3 DNA follows: TGTGCCAGCAGTGAATCTAGAGGCAGCGGGCAGCCCCAGCATTTT. Translating gives CASSESRGSGQPQHF.

The chain uses TRBV27 and TRBJ1-5; D remains unclear. Germline CDR1 and CDR2: MNHEY and SMNVEV (reference sequence). Trimming removed 3 bases at V and 0 bases at J, with 9 bases between. This CDR3 is built from 15 residues. CDR3: CASSFQRNSNQPQHF. CDR3 in DNA: TGTGCCAGCAGTTTCCAGAGGAATAGCAATCAGCCCCAGCATTTT.

The chain carries TRBV7-9 and TRBJ2-7; the D gene is possibly TRBD1 (5 bases). CDR3 length equals 14 residues. Trimming shortened V by 5 bases and J by 7 bases, and 18 bases separated the two germline ends. The germline gives CDR1 SEHNR, CDR2 FQNEAQ (reference sequence). CDR3 in DNA: TGTGCCAGCAGCGCAAGTAGGGGCCTGGGGGAGCAGTACTTC. It is translated as CASSASRGLGEQYF.

A few counts support this clonotype. This chain connects TRBV7-8 to TRBJ1-3; tentatively, D is TRBD1 (5 bases). The length of the CDR3 is 15 residues. Germline lookup yields CDR1 SGHVS and CDR2 FQNEAQ. V gave up 4 bases and J gave up 4 bases, with 14 bases separating them. This chain's CDR3 is CASSSGVTRGNTIYF. For the CDR3, the DNA is TGTGCCAGCAGCTCGGGGGTAACGCGAGGAAACACCATATATTTT. The complete variable domain, with remaining parts taken from reference TRBV7-8 and TRBJ1-3, reads GAGVSQSPRYKVAKRGQDVALRCDPISGHVSLFWYQQALGQGPEFLTYFQNEAQLDKSGLPSDRFFAERPEGSVSTLKIQRTQQEDSAVYLCASSSGVTRGNTIYFGEGSWLTVV.

Only a few counts were recorded for this clonotype. The chain's CDR3 is CATTVRWSGWQPQHF. In nucleotides, the CDR3 is TGTGCCACCACGGTGCGCTGGAGCGGCTGGCAGCCCCAGCATTTT. V usage is TRBV19 and J usage is TRBJ1-5; D ambiguous. Trimming shortened V by 10 bases and J by 7 bases, and 23 bases separated the two germline ends. The CDR3 spans 15 residues. Germline CDR1 and CDR2: LNHDA and SQIVND (reference sequence).

This clonotype was found a few times. The V gene is TRBV19, the J gene TRBJ1-2; 7 bases line up with TRBD1. Germline CDR1 and CDR2: LNHDA and SQIVND (reference sequence). Trimming removed 5 bases from V and 5 bases from J; junction bases left unmatched: 11. This CDR3 is 15 amino acids long. The CDR3 reads CASSSVRQGGYGYTF. CDR3 nucleotides: TGTGCCAGTAGTTCCGTCCGACAGGGTGGGTATGGCTACACCTTC.

J is TRBJ1-5 and V is TRBV2, with no clear D. This CDR3 has 14 amino acids. Per the germline V gene, CDR1 is SNHLY and CDR2 is FYNNEI. The V end lost 1 base, the J end lost 9 bases, and 13 bases lay between the germline ends. CDR3 DNA: TGTGCCAGCAGTGAAGGTTCGAATTTGTGGCCCCAGCATTTT. Protein sequence: CASSEGSNLWPQHF.

This clonotype appeared a single time. This chain uses TRBV6-4 with TRBJ2-1, with D tentatively TRBD1 (6 bases). CDR3 length equals 18 residues. Germline values: CDR1 MRHNA, CDR2 SNTAGT. Trimming shortened V by 0 bases and J by 2 bases, and 17 bases separated the two germline ends. The CDR3 nucleotides read TGTGCCAGCAGTGACTCTGGGGGCCCCCCATTGCCCTACAATGAGCAGTTCTTC. Amino acid sequence: CASSDSGGPPLPYNEQFF.

In the case of this clonotype: Sequence at one end of the junction differs from germline and may be a read error. The chain has TRBV5-1 and TRBJ1-1; D unresolved. Germline V gene data show CDR1 as SGHRS and CDR2 as YFSETQ. The CDR3 spans 14 residues. The CDR3 DNA is TGCGCCAGCAGCTTGGATGGACCGAACTCTGAAGCTTTCTTT. Its protein is CASSLDGPNSEAFF.

The CDR3 is CASGGGGAGYNEQFF. The CDR3 coding sequence is TGTGCAAGCGGGGGCGGGGGGGCCGGTTACAATGAGCAGTTCTTC. The rearrangement uses TRBV2 and TRBJ2-1; 9 positions match TRBD2. In germline, CDR1 is SNHLY, CDR2 FYNNEI. The CDR3 is 15 amino acids.

The rearrangement links TRBV5-4 to TRBJ1-2; a possible D gene is TRBD1 (6 bases). The V gene's germline CDR1 is SGHNT and CDR2 YYREEE (reference sequence). Trimming cost V 1 base and J 5 bases, with 15 bases left between them. The CDR3 sequence is 15 residues long. In DNA form, the CDR3 reads TGTGCCAGCAGCTTGCTCCGGGGGCAAGAGTATGGCTACACCTTC. Its protein is CASSLLRGQEYGYTF.

This clonotype was counted a few times. This chain links TRBV12-3 or TRBV12-4 with TRBJ1-6; the D gene is possibly TRBD1 (5 bases). The ends were cut back, 10 bases at V and 10 bases at J, with 17 bases in the middle. The CDR3 has 13 amino acids. The CDR3 coding sequence is TGTGCCACCCAGGCAACTGAGGGGTCACCCCTCCACTTT. Translating it yields CATQATEGSPLHF.

The CDR3 DNA is TGTGCCAGCAGCTTAGCAGGGAAAACCGGGGAGCTGTTTTTT. It translates to CASSLAGKTGELFF. The rearrangement uses TRBV7-7 and TRBJ2-2, with unresolved D. V was shortened by 0 bases and J by 5 bases, with 7 bases between the two germline ends. Germline V gene sequence: CDR1 SSHAT, CDR2 FNYEAQ (reference sequence). The CDR3 is made up of 14 amino acids.

In its sample, this clonotype was seen a few times. Written as DNA, the CDR3 is TGCAGTGCCATTAACCGGGAAATAAATCCCTCTGGGGCCAACGTCCTGACTTTC. This translates into CSAINREINPSGANVLTF. V is TRBV20-1 and J is TRBJ2-6, with a possible D match to TRBD2 (5 bases). This CDR3 comprises 18 residues. Germline V lookup: CDR1 DFQATT, CDR2 SNEGSKA (reference sequence). V was trimmed by 6 bases and J by 0 bases, leaving 21 bases between them.

This chain connects TRBV11-3 to TRBJ1-3, with D uncertain. The germline V gene has CDR1 SGHNT and CDR2 YENEEA. There are 14 residues in the CDR3. The V end was cut by 3 bases, the J end by 2 bases, with 8 bases between. The CDR3 loop is CASSLRTAGNTIYF. CDR3 bases: TGTGCCAGCAGCTTGAGGACGGCTGGAAACACCATATATTTT. The complete variable domain, with remaining parts taken from reference TRBV11-3 and TRBJ1-3, reads EAGVVQSPRYKIIEKKQPVAFWCNPISGHNTLYWYLQNLGQGPELLIRYENEEAVDDSQLPKDRFSAERLKGVDSTLKIQPAELGDSAVYLCASSLRTAGNTIYFGEGSWLTVV.

V is TRBV11-2 and J is TRBJ2-5; D is ambiguous. This CDR3 contains 13 residues. Trimming cost V 1 base and J 7 bases, with 10 bases left between them. Germline CDR1 SGHAT, CDR2 FQNNGV. CDR3 DNA sequence: TGTGCCAGCAGCTTAGGGTGGCGGTCGACCCAGTACTTC. Amino acids: CASSLGWRSTQYF.

J is TRBJ1-6 and V is TRBV15, with a weak D call TRBD1 (5 bases). Trimming stripped 5 bases from V and 5 bases from J, with 16 bases between. The CDR3 length is 16 residues. Germline-derived CDR1 and CDR2 are LNHNV and YYDKDF (reference sequence). The CDR3 spells CATSGLGTGDNSPLHF. CDR3 in DNA: TGTGCCACCAGCGGTTTGGGGACGGGGGATAATTCACCCCTCCACTTT. Based on the CDR3 plus reference TRBV15 and TRBJ1-6, the full variable domain is DAMVIQNPRYQVTQFGKPVTLSCSQTLNHNVMYWYQQKSSQAPKLLFHYYDKDFNNEADTPDNFQSRRPNTSFCFLDIRSPGLGDTAMYLCATSGLGTGDNSPLHFGNGTRLTVT.

V gene TRBV6-1 combines with J gene TRBJ2-1; TRBD2 agrees at 13 bases. V trimming: 7 bases; J trimming: 9 bases; junction bases outside the gene matches: 9. Germline V gene lookup returns CDR1 MNHNS and CDR2 SASEGT. The CDR3 extends over 15 amino acids. The CDR3 region is CASIPTSGRAFEQFF. DNA of the CDR3: TGTGCCAGCATCCCAACTAGCGGGAGGGCCTTTGAGCAGTTCTTC.

This chain connects TRBV19 to TRBJ1-2; D is ambiguous. Trimming cost V 5 bases and J 2 bases, with 6 bases left between them. Germline assignment: CDR1 LNHDA and CDR2 SQIVND (reference sequence). The CDR3 runs 12 residues. This chain's CDR3 is CASSLVNYGYTF. The CDR3 DNA reads TGTGCCAGTAGTTTGGTCAACTATGGCTACACCTTC.

The rearrangement uses TRBV6-1 and TRBJ1-6; the match to TRBD1 covers 7 bases. CDR1 is MNHNS and CDR2 is SASEGT in the germline V gene. V shed 4 bases and J 12 bases; nucleotides not matched to a gene: 12. The CDR3 loop spans 15 amino acids. CDR3 in amino acids: CASSVGGGLALPLHF. CDR3 in DNA: TGTGCCAGCAGTGTAGGGGGCGGTCTGGCTCTACCCCTCCACTTT.

The gene calls are TRBV20-1 and TRBJ2-5; D gene uncertain. Between the trimmed V and J ends, which lost 7 bases and 5 bases, there was a span of 14 bases. The CDR3 contains 12 residues. In germline, CDR1 is DFQATT, CDR2 SNEGSKA (reference sequence). The CDR3 spells CSVQDARETQYF. The CDR3 DNA reads TGCAGTGTTCAAGACGCAAGGGAGACCCAGTACTTC.

The V gene is TRBV5-4, the J gene TRBJ1-1; no clear D. Trimming shortened V by 0 bases and J by 9 bases, and 9 bases separated the two germline ends. The CDR3 runs 12 residues. Per germline, CDR1 SGHNT and CDR2 YYREEE (reference sequence). CDR3: CASSLDVGKAFF. CDR3 nucleotide sequence: TGTGCCAGCAGCTTGGATGTGGGGAAAGCTTTCTTT. Looking up the rest from reference TRBV5-4 and TRBJ1-1 gives the full variable domain: ETGVTQSPTHLIKTRGQQVTLRCSSQSGHNTVSWYQQALGQGPQFIFQYYREEENGRGNFPPRFSGLQFPNYSSELNVNALELDDSALYLCASSLDVGKAFFGQGTRLTVV.

This chain uses TRBV7-2 with TRBJ2-1; D gene uncertain. With 1 base removed from V and 6 bases from J, the gap between germline ends came to 10 bases. Germline V CDR1 and CDR2: SGHTA, FQGNSA. This CDR3 is built from 14 residues. The CDR3 loop is CASSLGGTANEQFF. In DNA, the CDR3 is TGTGCCAGCAGCTTAGGCGGCACAGCCAATGAGCAGTTCTTC. Combining the CDR3 with reference TRBV7-2 and TRBJ2-1 gives the whole variable domain GAGVSQSPSNKVTEKGKDVELRCDPISGHTALYWYRQSLGQGLEFLIYFQGNSAPDKSGLPSDRFSAERTGGSVSTLTIQRTQQEDSAVYLCASSLGGTANEQFFGPGTRLTVL.

V is TRBV7-9 and J is TRBJ1-2; 10 positions match TRBD1. J was trimmed by 1 base and V by 5 bases; bases with no gene match: 4. The CDR3 extends over 15 amino acids. Per germline, CDR1 SEHNR and CDR2 FQNEAQ (reference sequence). The CDR3 nucleotides are TGTGCCAGCAGCCCGGGACAGGGGAATAACTATGGCTACACCTTC. It is translated as CASSPGQGNNYGYTF.

The chain carries TRBV7-2 and TRBJ1-5; 7 bases line up with TRBD1. The length of the CDR3 is 13 residues. Germline CDR1 SGHTA, CDR2 FQGNSA. J was trimmed by 4 bases and V by 6 bases; bases with no gene match: 3. The CDR3 region is CASRLTGNQPQHF. CDR3 DNA: TGTGCCAGCAGGTTGACAGGGAATCAGCCCCAGCATTTT.

The J gene is TRBJ1-5, the V gene TRBV6-2 or TRBV6-3; D possibly corresponds to TRBD1 (5 bases). Trimming left V 0 bases short and J 7 bases short, with 10 bases between. Germline V CDR1 and CDR2: MNHEY, SVGEGT. CDR3 length: 14 amino acids. DNA for the CDR3: TGTGCCAGCAGTTACTCGGGGGGTAGGCAGCCCCAGCATTTT. It is translated as CASSYSGGRQPQHF.